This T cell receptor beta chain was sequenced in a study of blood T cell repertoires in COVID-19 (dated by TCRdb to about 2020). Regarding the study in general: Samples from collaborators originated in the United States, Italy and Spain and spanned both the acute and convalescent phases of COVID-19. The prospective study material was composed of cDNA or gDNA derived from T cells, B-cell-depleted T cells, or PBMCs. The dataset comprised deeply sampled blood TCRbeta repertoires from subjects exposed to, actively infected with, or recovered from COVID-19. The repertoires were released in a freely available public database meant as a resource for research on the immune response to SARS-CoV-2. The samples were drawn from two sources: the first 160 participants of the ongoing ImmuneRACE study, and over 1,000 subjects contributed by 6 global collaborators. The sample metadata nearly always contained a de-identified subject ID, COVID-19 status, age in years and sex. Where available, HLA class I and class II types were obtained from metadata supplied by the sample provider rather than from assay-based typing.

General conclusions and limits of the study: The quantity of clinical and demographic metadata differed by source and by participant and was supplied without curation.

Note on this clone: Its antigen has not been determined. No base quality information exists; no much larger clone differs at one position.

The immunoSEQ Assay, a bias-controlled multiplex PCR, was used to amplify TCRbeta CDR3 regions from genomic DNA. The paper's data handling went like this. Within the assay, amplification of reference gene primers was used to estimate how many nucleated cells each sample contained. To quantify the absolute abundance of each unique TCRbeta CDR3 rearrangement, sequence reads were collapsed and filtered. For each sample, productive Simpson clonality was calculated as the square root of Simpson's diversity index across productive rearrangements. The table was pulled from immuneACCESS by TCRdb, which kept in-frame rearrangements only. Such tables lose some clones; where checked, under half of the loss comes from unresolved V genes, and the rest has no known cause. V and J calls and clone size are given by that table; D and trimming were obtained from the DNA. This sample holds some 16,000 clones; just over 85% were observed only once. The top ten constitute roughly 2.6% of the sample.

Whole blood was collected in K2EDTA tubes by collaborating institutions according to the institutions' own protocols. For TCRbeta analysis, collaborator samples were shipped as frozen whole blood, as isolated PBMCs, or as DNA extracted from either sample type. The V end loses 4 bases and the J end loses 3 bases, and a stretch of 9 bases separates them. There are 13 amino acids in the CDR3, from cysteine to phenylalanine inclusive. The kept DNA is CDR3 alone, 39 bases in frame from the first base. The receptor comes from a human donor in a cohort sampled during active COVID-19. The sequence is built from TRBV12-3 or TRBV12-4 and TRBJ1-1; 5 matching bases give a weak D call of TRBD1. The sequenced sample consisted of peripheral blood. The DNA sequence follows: TGTGCCAGCAGTTGGAGGGGAGACACTGAAGCTTTCTTT. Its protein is CASSWRGDTEAFF.